These T cell receptor beta chains were read from a single sample in a study of shared clonotypes between healthy human individuals. Produced via immunoSEQ multiplex PCR; TCRdb's table is partial and in-frame only. This table has 2 million to 3 million clones, roughly 93% appearing once. Sequencing used naive CD4+ T cells from PBMCs. These receptors were taken from a young man in good health. Some clones in this sample may be carry-over from other donors' samples. Each CDR3 is given with its conserved first and last residue. D genes are given only for firm matches. Some rows mark clone size as missing; the rest say once, few, many or name a class of expanded clone.

d_call	clone_size	j_call	v_call	cdr3_aa	cdr3_nt
.	.	TRBJ2-7	TRBV28	CASSLGVAGADYEQYF	TGTGCCAGCAGTTTAGGGGTGGCGGGGGCTGACTACGAGCAGTACTTC
.	.	TRBJ2-3	TRBV5-1	CASSLGNWAADTQYF	TGCGCCAGCAGCTTGGGAAATTGGGCCGCAGATACGCAGTATTTT
.	once	TRBJ1-2	TRBV19	CASSTGQFYGYTF	TGTGCCAGTAGTACCGGACAGTTCTATGGCTACACCTTC
TRBD1	.	TRBJ2-2	TRBV5-1	CASSRDRADTGELFF	TGCGCCAGCAGCCGAGACAGGGCGGACACCGGGGAGCTGTTTTTT
.	once	TRBJ2-2	TRBV19	CASSIVSNTGELFF	TGTGCCAGTAGTATTGTCAGTAACACCGGGGAGCTGTTTTTT
.	.	TRBJ2-2	TRBV6-5	CASSYHGNTGELFF	TGTGCCAGCAGTTACCACGGGAACACCGGGGAGCTGTTTTTT
.	.	TRBJ2-5	TRBV7-9	CASTLPLGTRGGETQYF	TGTGCCAGCACCTTACCCCTCGGTACCAGGGGCGGAGAGACCCAGTACTTC
.	once	TRBJ2-2	TRBV5-6	CASSLGLKNTGELFF	TGTGCCAGCAGCTTGGGGCTCAAAAACACCGGGGAGCTGTTTTTT
.	.	TRBJ2-1	TRBV7-2	CASSLGPGAYNEQFF	TGTGCCAGCAGCTTAGGGCCCGGGGCGTACAATGAGCAGTTCTTC
.	.	TRBJ2-3	TRBV5-6	CASSPGRGLSAQYF	TGTGCCAGCAGCCCAGGACGAGGGCTCTCTGCGCAGTATTTT
.	few	TRBJ1-1	TRBV11-3	CASSLGVGPNTEAFF	TGTGCCAGCAGCTTAGGGGTTGGCCCGAACACTGAAGCTTTCTTT
TRBD1	.	TRBJ1-2	TRBV19	CASRQGIWSGYTF	TGTGCCAGCAGACAGGGGATTTGGTCCGGCTACACCTTC
.	.	TRBJ2-7	TRBV28	CASTRLGGYEQYF	TGTGCCAGCACCCGGCTAGGTGGGTACGAGCAGTACTTC
TRBD1	.	TRBJ2-7	TRBV14	CASSQNRDRGAYEQYF	TGTGCCAGCAGCCAAAACCGGGACAGGGGGGCCTACGAGCAGTACTTC
.	.	TRBJ1-4	TRBV6-1	CASSEAYGIPNEKLFF	TGTGCCAGCAGTGAAGCATACGGAATTCCTAATGAAAAACTGTTTTTT
TRBD2	.	TRBJ2-2	TRBV9	CASSVTSGTGELFF	TGTGCCAGCAGCGTCACTAGCGGGACCGGGGAGCTGTTTTTT
.	.	TRBJ2-3	TRBV18	CASSPVLRSTDTQYF	TGTGCCAGCTCACCAGTGCTAAGAAGCACAGATACGCAGTATTTT
.	.	TRBJ2-3	TRBV18	CASSPRARGLDTQYF	TGTGCCAGCTCACCGAGGGCTAGGGGGTTGGATACGCAGTATTTT
.	.	TRBJ2-7	TRBV7-9	CASSSEDYEQYF	TGTGCCAGCAGCTCCGAGGACTACGAGCAGTACTTC
.	.	TRBJ2-2	TRBV5-6	CASSLEVGANTGELFF	TGTGCCAGCAGCTTGGAAGTCGGGGCGAACACCGGGGAGCTGTTTTTT
.	.	TRBJ1-2	TRBV28	CASSFSPWGGQMGGYTF	TGTGCCAGCAGTTTTTCCCCATGGGGGGGTCAAATGGGTGGCTACACCTTC
.	.	TRBJ1-1	TRBV9	CASYDSEAFF	TGTGCCAGCTACGATTCGGAAGCTTTCTTT
.	.	TRBJ1-1	TRBV18	CASSPVGGADTEAFF	TGTGCCAGCTCACCGGTTGGGGGCGCGGACACTGAAGCTTTCTTT
TRBD2	.	TRBJ2-7	TRBV5-1	CASSLVVSGSSYEQYF	TGCGCCAGCAGCTTGGTTGTTAGCGGGAGCTCCTACGAGCAGTACTTC
TRBD2	.	TRBJ2-1	TRBV5-1	CASTRLAQTYNEQFF	TGCGCCAGCACCAGACTAGCGCAAACCTACAATGAGCAGTTCTTC
TRBD1	.	TRBJ2-7	TRBV27	CASSRTGASWEQYF	TGTGCCAGCAGTCGGACAGGGGCCAGTTGGGAGCAGTACTTC
TRBD2	.	TRBJ2-1	TRBV28	CASSLEGPSGGDNEQFF	TGTGCCAGCAGTTTAGAAGGGCCTAGCGGGGGGGACAATGAGCAGTTCTTC
TRBD1	.	TRBJ2-7	TRBV5-4	CASSLGTGGQKF	TGTGCCAGCAGCTTGGGGACAGGGGGTCAGAAATTC
.	.	TRBJ1-1	TRBV30	CAWTPGQGVFRRMNTEAFF	TGTGCCTGGACCCCAGGGCAGGGAGTGTTCCGAAGGATGAACACTGAAGCTTTCTTT
.	.	TRBJ2-6	TRBV6-5	CASRRAPSGANVLTF	TGTGCCAGCAGGCGGGCTCCATCTGGGGCCAACGTCCTGACTTTC
TRBD2	.	TRBJ2-1	TRBV4-3	CASSQPLAGGGNEQFF	TGCGCCAGCAGCCAGCCACTAGCGGGAGGAGGAAATGAGCAGTTCTTC
.	.	TRBJ1-1	TRBV11-2	CASSLAWQPEAFF	TGTGCCAGCAGCTTAGCTTGGCAGCCTGAAGCTTTCTTT
TRBD2	.	TRBJ2-3	TRBV2	CASSRTSGRVGSTDTQYF	TGTGCCAGCAGCCGGACTAGCGGGAGGGTGGGTAGCACAGATACGCAGTATTTT
TRBD1	.	TRBJ1-2	TRBV28	CASSFPGGGYTF	TGTGCCAGCAGTTTCCCAGGGGGTGGCTACACCTTC
.	once	TRBJ1-5	TRBV19	CASRTEGSNQPQHF	TGTGCCAGTAGGACCGAGGGGAGCAATCAGCCCCAGCATTTT
.	.	TRBJ2-1	TRBV11-3	CASSRGGPSSYNEQFF	TGTGCCAGCAGTAGGGGGGGCCCCAGCTCCTACAATGAGCAGTTCTTC
TRBD1	.	TRBJ2-3	TRBV7-9	CASSTRTGGLAWRTDTQYF	TGTGCCAGCAGCACCCGGACAGGGGGCTTAGCTTGGCGCACAGATACGCAGTATTTT
.	once	TRBJ2-7	TRBV30	CAWSRGAYEQYF	TGTGCCTGGAGTAGGGGAGCATACGAGCAGTACTTC
TRBD2	.	TRBJ2-5	TRBV7-3	CASSLAGGLAGRETQYF	TGTGCCAGCAGCTTAGCAGGAGGACTAGCGGGGAGGGAGACCCAGTACTTC
TRBD2	.	TRBJ2-2	TRBV28	CASSLKRGITGELFF	TGTGCCAGCAGTTTAAAGCGGGGAATCACCGGGGAGCTGTTTTTT
TRBD1	.	TRBJ2-2	TRBV28	CASSNFGQGRTGELFF	TGTGCCAGCAGCAACTTCGGACAGGGGCGCACCGGGGAGCTGTTTTTT
TRBD1	.	TRBJ2-1	TRBV5-1	CASSSGTGSNEQFF	TGCGCCAGCAGCTCCGGGACAGGGAGCAATGAGCAGTTCTTC
TRBD1	.	TRBJ1-2	TRBV18	CASSPRQGAHGYTF	TGTGCCAGCTCACCAAGACAGGGGGCGCACGGCTACACCTTC
.	.	TRBJ2-1	TRBV6-5	CASSYLDPSYNEQFF	TGTGCCAGCAGTTACCTTGACCCCTCCTACAATGAGCAGTTCTTC
.	.	TRBJ1-4	TRBV2	CASRRTATNEKLFF	TGTGCCAGCAGGAGGACAGCAACTAATGAAAAACTGTTTTTT
.	.	TRBJ1-2	TRBV19	CASSIDPRDDYGYTF	TGTGCCAGTAGTATAGATCCACGGGATGACTATGGCTACACCTTC
.	few	TRBJ1-5	TRBV28	CATNRNQPQHF	TGTGCCACCAATAGAAATCAGCCCCAGCATTTT
.	.	TRBJ1-2	TRBV6-6	CASTLAPGYGYTF	TGTGCCAGCACCCTTGCACCAGGCTATGGCTACACCTTC
.	once	TRBJ2-7	TRBV7-9	CASSSLPSPTGEQYF	TGTGCCAGCAGCTCCCTACCTAGTCCCACGGGGGAGCAGTACTTC
.	.	TRBJ2-1	TRBV19	CASSPRMRYNEQFF	TGTGCCAGTAGTCCCAGGATGAGGTACAATGAGCAGTTCTTC
TRBD2	.	TRBJ2-3	TRBV7-8	CASRSRTREVGTQYF	TGTGCCAGCAGGAGCCGGACTAGGGAGGTCGGTACGCAGTATTTT
.	.	TRBJ2-1	TRBV30	CAWSLAPGDNEQFF	TGTGCCTGGAGCCTAGCCCCGGGAGACAATGAGCAGTTCTTC
.	.	TRBJ2-2	TRBV11-3	CASSPGNTGELFF	TGTGCCAGCAGCCCAGGGAACACCGGGGAGCTGTTTTTT
.	.	TRBJ2-7	TRBV5-1	CASSLGGRYEQYF	TGCGCCAGCAGCTTGGGAGGCCGCTACGAGCAGTACTTC
.	.	TRBJ2-1	TRBV14	CASSQQLYNEQFF	TGTGCCAGCAGCCAACAACTGTACAATGAGCAGTTCTTC